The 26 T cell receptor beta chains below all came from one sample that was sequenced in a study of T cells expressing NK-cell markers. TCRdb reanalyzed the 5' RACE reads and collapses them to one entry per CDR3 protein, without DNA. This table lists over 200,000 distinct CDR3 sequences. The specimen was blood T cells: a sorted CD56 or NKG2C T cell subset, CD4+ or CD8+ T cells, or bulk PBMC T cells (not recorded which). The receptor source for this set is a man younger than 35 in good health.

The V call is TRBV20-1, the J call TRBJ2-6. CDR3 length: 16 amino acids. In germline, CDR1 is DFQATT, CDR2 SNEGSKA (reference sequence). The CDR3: CSARSYRGSGANVLTF.

CDR3: CAISESSVEQFF. The J gene is TRBJ2-1, the V gene TRBV10-3; TCRdb indicates TRBD2, and absent DNA this call remains unverified. This CDR3 contains 12 residues. Per the germline V gene, CDR1 is ENHRY and CDR2 is SYGVKD.

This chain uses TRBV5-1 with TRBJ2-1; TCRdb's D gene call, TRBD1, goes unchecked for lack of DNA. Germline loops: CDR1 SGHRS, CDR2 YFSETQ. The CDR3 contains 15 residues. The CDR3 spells CASISTRDGYNEQFF.

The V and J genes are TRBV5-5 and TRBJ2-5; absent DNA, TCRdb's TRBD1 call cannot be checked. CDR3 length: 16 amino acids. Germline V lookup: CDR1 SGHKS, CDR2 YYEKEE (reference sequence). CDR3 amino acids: CASSSTRTGQWETQYF.

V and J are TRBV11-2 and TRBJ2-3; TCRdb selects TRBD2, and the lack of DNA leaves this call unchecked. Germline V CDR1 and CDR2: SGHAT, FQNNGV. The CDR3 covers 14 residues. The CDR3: CASSLYSRADTQYF.

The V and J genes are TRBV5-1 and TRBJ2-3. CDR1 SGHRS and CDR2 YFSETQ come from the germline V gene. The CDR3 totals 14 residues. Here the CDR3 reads CASSWQGRTDTQYF.

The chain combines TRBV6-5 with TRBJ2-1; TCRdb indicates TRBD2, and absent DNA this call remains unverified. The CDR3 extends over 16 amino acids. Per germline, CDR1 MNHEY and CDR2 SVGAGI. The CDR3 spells CASSYSGGRPYNEQFF.

CDR3 loop: CASSFTTDRGSEQYF. This chain connects TRBV6-5 to TRBJ2-7; TCRdb picks TRBD1, but there is no DNA to check that call. From germline, CDR1 is MNHEY and CDR2 SVGAGI. CDR3 length: 15 amino acids.

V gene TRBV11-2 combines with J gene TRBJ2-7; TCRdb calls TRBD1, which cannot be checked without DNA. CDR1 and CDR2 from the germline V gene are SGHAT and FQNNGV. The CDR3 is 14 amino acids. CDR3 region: CASSSRGLVYEQYF.

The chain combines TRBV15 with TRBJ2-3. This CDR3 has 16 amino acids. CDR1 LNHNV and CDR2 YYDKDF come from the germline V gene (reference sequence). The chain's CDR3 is CATSRVLAGSTDTQYF. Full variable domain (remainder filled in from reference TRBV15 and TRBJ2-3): DAMVIQNPRYQVTQFGKPVTLSCSQTLNHNVMYWYQQKSSQAPKLLFHYYDKDFNNEADTPDNFQSRRPNTSFCFLDIRSPGLGDTAMYLCATSRVLAGSTDTQYFGPGTRLTVL.

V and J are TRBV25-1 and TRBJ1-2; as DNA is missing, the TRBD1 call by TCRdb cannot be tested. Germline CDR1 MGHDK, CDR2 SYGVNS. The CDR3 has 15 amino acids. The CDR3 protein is CASRRYGTDLFGYTF.

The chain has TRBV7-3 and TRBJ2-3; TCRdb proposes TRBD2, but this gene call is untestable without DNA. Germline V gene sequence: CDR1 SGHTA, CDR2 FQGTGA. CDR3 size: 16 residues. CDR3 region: CASSTLGLAATDTQYF.

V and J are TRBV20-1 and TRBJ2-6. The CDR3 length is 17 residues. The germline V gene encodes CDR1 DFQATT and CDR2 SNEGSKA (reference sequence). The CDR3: CSARDLRTASGANVLTF.

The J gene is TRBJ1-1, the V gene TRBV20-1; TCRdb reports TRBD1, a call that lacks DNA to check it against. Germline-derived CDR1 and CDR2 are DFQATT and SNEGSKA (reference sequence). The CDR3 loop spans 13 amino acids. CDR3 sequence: CSGIRGGYTEAFF.

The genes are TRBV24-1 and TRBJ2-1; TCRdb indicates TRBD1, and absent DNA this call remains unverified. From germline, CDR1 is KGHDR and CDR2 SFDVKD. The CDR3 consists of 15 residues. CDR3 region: CATSDPHKNRDEQFF.

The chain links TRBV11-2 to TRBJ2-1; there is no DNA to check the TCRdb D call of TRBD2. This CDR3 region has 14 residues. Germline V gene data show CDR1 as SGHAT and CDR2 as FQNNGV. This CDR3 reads CASSLAGTLNEQFF.

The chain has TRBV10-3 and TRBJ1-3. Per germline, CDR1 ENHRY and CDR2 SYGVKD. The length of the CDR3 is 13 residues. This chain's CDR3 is CAITGNSGNTIYF.

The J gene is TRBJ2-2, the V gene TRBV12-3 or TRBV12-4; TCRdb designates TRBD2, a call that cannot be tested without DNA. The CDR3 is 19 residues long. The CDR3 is CASSEEDRPIAGVTGELFF.

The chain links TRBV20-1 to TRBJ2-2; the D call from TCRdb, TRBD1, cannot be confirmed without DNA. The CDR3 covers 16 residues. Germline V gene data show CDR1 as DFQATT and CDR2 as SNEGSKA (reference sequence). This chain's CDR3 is CSVIEGGAGLTGELFF.

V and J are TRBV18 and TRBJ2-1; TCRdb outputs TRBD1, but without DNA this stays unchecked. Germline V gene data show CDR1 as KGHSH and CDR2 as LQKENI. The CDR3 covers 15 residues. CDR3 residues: CASSQAGTGVYEQFF.

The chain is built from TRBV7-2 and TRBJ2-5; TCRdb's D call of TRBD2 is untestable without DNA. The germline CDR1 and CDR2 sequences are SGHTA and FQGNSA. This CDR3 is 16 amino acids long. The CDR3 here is CASSPPGLAQQETQYF.

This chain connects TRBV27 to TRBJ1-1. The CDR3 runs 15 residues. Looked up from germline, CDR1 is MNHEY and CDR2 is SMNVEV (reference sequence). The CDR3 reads CASSLSGPENTEAFF.

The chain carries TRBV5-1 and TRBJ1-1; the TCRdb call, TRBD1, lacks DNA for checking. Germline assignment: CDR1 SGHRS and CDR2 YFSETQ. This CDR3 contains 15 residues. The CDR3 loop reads CASSPGDTPNTEAFF.

CDR3 residues: CAISEQITVGAGETQYF. This rearrangement joins TRBV10-3 to TRBJ2-5; TCRdb's assignment of TRBD1 cannot be checked, as there is no DNA. Per the germline V gene, CDR1 is ENHRY and CDR2 is SYGVKD. This CDR3 has 17 residues.

CDR3 protein: CASTPTGRVGYTF. The chain couples TRBV28 to TRBJ1-2; with no DNA, the TCRdb D assignment of TRBD1 cannot be verified. Germline V gene lookup returns CDR1 MDHEN and CDR2 SYDVKM. The CDR3 is 13 residues long.

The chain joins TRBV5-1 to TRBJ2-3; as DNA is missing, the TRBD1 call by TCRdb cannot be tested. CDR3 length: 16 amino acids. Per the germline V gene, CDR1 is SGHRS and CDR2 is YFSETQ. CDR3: CASSPRNRGQGYTQYF.